The 29 T cell receptor beta chains listed next were all sequenced from one sample in a study of naive and memory T cell subsets (dated by TCRdb to the late 2010s). Receptors were amplified or captured by UMI-ligation and nested PCR. TCRdb names Illumina MiSeq as the instrument used. The beta constant-region primer consisted of an equimolar mixture of two oligonucleotides that together covered TRBC1 and TRBC2. The ligated cDNA went through four rounds of PCR with nested alpha and beta constant-region primers together with the SP2 primer. Using fastp at Q25 and MiXCR, TCRdb reprocessed the public reads and kept productive beta chains. Identical CDR3 proteins give one entry, which carries the most common genes and DNA. The sample table holds around 130,000 distinct CDR3 sequences, of which roughly 32% were seen once. The ten top clones hold approximately 0.88% of the sample. Sequences were obtained from central memory CD4+ T cells from blood. This specimen's cell subset or site label, per the study, means: central memory, CD45RA- CD27+. The receptors come from a human donor in good health.

A remark on this clonotype: A junction boundary mismatches the germline segment, possibly from a read error. The V gene is TRBV12-3 or TRBV12-4, the J gene TRBJ2-1, with 7 bases lining up with TRBD2. The CDR3 length is 14 residues. The CDR3 bases are TGTGCCAGTAGTTTAAGGACTAGTTCCAATGAGCAGTTCTTC. Translation: CASSLRTSSNEQFF.

This clonotype was seen a few times. The V and J genes are TRBV29-1 and TRBJ2-5; D possibly matches TRBD1 or TRBD2 (5 bases each). The germline V gene encodes CDR1 SQVTM and CDR2 ANQGSEA. CDR3 length: 13 residues. The V and J ends lost 5 bases and 5 bases respectively, with 15 bases between them. The CDR3 sequence: CSVPGRTWETQYF. The DNA for the CDR3 is TGCAGCGTTCCGGGACGGACTTGGGAGACCCAGTACTTC.

V is TRBV30 and J is TRBJ2-1; D is possibly TRBD2 (5 bases). The germline gives CDR1 GTSNPN, CDR2 SVGIG (reference sequence). V lost 0 bases to trimming and J lost 13 bases, with 13 bases between them. This CDR3 spans 12 amino acids. The CDR3 reads CAWSVQADRQFF. The CDR3 nucleotides read TGTGCCTGGAGTGTACAAGCGGACCGACAGTTCTTC.

This clonotype was counted ten times or more. The chain employs TRBV6-5 and TRBJ2-1; 7 nucleotides line up with TRBD2. Germline CDR1 is MNHEY and CDR2 is SVGAGI. The CDR3 runs 15 residues. With V trimmed by 0 bases and J by 6 bases, 5 bases remained unmatched. CDR3 residues: CASSYSTGGGNEQFF. The CDR3 nucleotides read TGTGCCAGCAGTTACTCTACGGGAGGAGGCAATGAGCAGTTCTTC.

Only a few counts were recorded for this clonotype. The chain has TRBV12-3 or TRBV12-4 and TRBJ1-4; 7 bases fit TRBD1. The ends lost 3 bases at V and 11 bases at J; junction bases unmatched: 9. CDR3 length: 14 residues. The CDR3 sequence: CASSLGRGTRKLFF. Written as DNA, the CDR3 is TGTGCCAGCAGTTTGGGCAGGGGGACGAGGAAACTGTTTTTT.

This clonotype was observed a few times. This sequence joins TRBV7-2 and TRBJ2-3; perhaps TRBD1 as D (5 bases). Trimming removed 3 bases from V and 2 bases from J, with 15 bases in between. CDR1 and CDR2 (germline): SGHTA, FQGNSA. The CDR3 loop spans 16 amino acids. In DNA form, the CDR3 reads TGTGCCAGCAGCTTTCCCGGACAAGGGGTCACAGATACGCAGTATTTT. This translates into CASSFPGQGVTDTQYF. The entire variable domain, with the rest obtained from reference TRBV7-2 and TRBJ2-3, is as follows: GAGVSQSPSNKVTEKGKDVELRCDPISGHTALYWYRQSLGQGLEFLIYFQGNSAPDKSGLPSDRFSAERTGGSVSTLTIQRTQQEDSAVYLCASSFPGQGVTDTQYFGPGTRLTVL.

This clonotype showed up just a few times. Here the CDR3 DNA reads TGTGCCAGCAGTTTTTTCCTCCTTAGCGGGAGTACAGATACGCAGTATTTT. Protein: CASSFFLLSGSTDTQYF. This chain connects TRBV28 to TRBJ2-3, with 9 bases fitting TRBD2. Germline V gene lookup returns CDR1 MDHEN and CDR2 SYDVKM. The ends lost 3 bases at V and 3 bases at J; junction bases unmatched: 10. The CDR3 extends over 17 amino acids.

In nucleotides, the CDR3 is TGTGCCAGCAGCTTGTCCGGACGGAGACCTTTCCAAGAGACCCAGTACTTC. It translates to CASSLSGRRPFQETQYF. The rearrangement uses TRBV5-6 and TRBJ2-5, with D unresolved. The germline V and J ends were trimmed by 1 base and 1 base, with 17 bases remaining between them. In germline, CDR1 is SGHDT, CDR2 YYEEEE. The length of the CDR3 is 17 residues. Supplemented by reference TRBV5-6 and TRBJ2-5, the full variable domain reads DAGVTQSPTHLIKTRGQQVTLRCSPKSGHDTVSWYQQALGQGPQFIFQYYEEEERQRGNFPDRFSGHQFPNYSSELNVNALLLGDSALYLCASSLSGRRPFQETQYFGPGTRLLVL.

This clonotype was seen more than once but under ten times. CDR3: CASSDPAGVYNEQFF. CDR3 nucleotides: TGTGCCAGCAGTGATCCAGCGGGAGTTTACAATGAGCAGTTCTTC. This chain joins TRBV2 and TRBJ2-1; 8 bases align to TRBD2. The V and J ends lost 3 bases and 4 bases, in that order; junction bases with no gene match: 5. The CDR3 covers 15 residues. From germline, CDR1 is SNHLY and CDR2 FYNNEI.

This clonotype showed up just a few times. The chain has TRBV12-3 or TRBV12-4 and TRBJ2-1; D gene unclear. The ends were cut back, 6 bases at V and 0 bases at J, with 9 bases in the middle. The CDR3 loop spans 14 amino acids. The CDR3 sequence is CASRLATSYNEQFF. CDR3 coding DNA: TGTGCCAGCAGACTCGCGACCTCCTACAATGAGCAGTTCTTC.

This clonotype was recorded a few times. The gene calls are TRBV28 and TRBJ2-2; D is perhaps TRBD1 (5 bases). The ends were cut back, 4 bases at V and 6 bases at J, with 9 bases in the middle. Germline V gives CDR1 MDHEN, CDR2 SYDVKM. The CDR3 loop spans 13 amino acids. CDR3 in DNA: TGTGCCAGCAGTTCAGACAGTCCCGGGGAGCTGTTTTTT. The encoded protein is CASSSDSPGELFF. The variable domain in full, completed from reference TRBV28 and TRBJ2-2, reads DVKVTQSSRYLVKRTGEKVFLECVQDMDHENMFWYRQDPGLGLRLIYFSYDVKMKEKGDIPEGYSVSREKKERFSLILESASTNQTSMYLCASSSDSPGELFFGEGSRLTVL.

The J gene is TRBJ1-6, the V gene TRBV30; maybe TRBD1 (6 bases). The germline gives CDR1 GTSNPN, CDR2 SVGIG (reference sequence). This CDR3 region has 12 residues. With 7 bases removed from V and 4 bases from J, the gap between germline ends came to 8 bases. CDR3 residues: CASDRYNSPLHF. The CDR3 nucleotides read TGTGCCTCGGACAGATATAATTCACCCCTCCACTTT.

This rearrangement joins TRBV11-2 to TRBJ2-1, with 9 bases fitting TRBD2. The ends lost 6 bases at V and 4 bases at J; junction bases unmatched: 4. The germline V gene has CDR1 SGHAT and CDR2 FQNNGV. The CDR3 totals 14 residues. CDR3: CASSSGSGYNEQFF. The CDR3 DNA follows: TGTGCCAGCAGTAGCGGGAGTGGGTACAATGAGCAGTTCTTC.

The chain combines TRBV7-2 with TRBJ2-1, with TRBD2 matching over 8 bases. Per germline, CDR1 SGHTA and CDR2 FQGNSA. V lost 3 bases and J lost 15; bases outside the gene matches: 13. The CDR3 length is 14 residues. The CDR3 region is CASSLGYLAGGTFF. The DNA for the CDR3 is TGTGCCAGCAGCTTGGGATACCTAGCGGGTGGTACGTTCTTC.

The rearrangement links TRBV28 to TRBJ2-4, with D uncertain. This CDR3 is 16 amino acids long. V dropped 4 bases and J dropped 1 base, with 14 bases sitting between them. The V gene's germline CDR1 is MDHEN and CDR2 SYDVKM. CDR3 sequence: CASSSAGTSAKNIQYF. CDR3 nucleotides: TGTGCCAGCAGTTCCGCAGGTACCTCGGCCAAAAACATTCAGTACTTC. The full variable domain, completed using reference TRBV28 and TRBJ2-4, is DVKVTQSSRYLVKRTGEKVFLECVQDMDHENMFWYRQDPGLGLRLIYFSYDVKMKEKGDIPEGYSVSREKKERFSLILESASTNQTSMYLCASSSAGTSAKNIQYFGAGTRLSVL.

This clonotype has only a few counts. The chain recombines TRBV4-1 with TRBJ2-4; no firm D call. V lost 3 bases, J lost 1 base, and 4 bases lay in between. The CDR3 is made up of 13 amino acids. CDR1 is MGHRA, CDR2 YSYEKL, per germline. Here the CDR3 reads CASSQGAKNIQYF. CDR3 DNA sequence: TGCGCCAGCAGCCAGGGGGCCAAAAACATTCAGTACTTC.

This chain uses TRBV4-3 with TRBJ2-7; 8 positions agree with TRBD1. J gave up 4 bases and V 0 bases, and 5 bases lay outside the gene matches. Germline V gene data show CDR1 as LGHNA and CDR2 as YSLEER. The CDR3 is 15 amino acids. CDR3 bases: TGCGCCAGCAGCCAAGAAAGGACAGGGCCATACGAGCAGTACTTC. Its protein is CASSQERTGPYEQYF.

The chain has TRBV6-1 and TRBJ2-1; the D is unclear. Per the germline V gene, CDR1 is MNHNS and CDR2 is SASEGT. Trimming cost V 6 bases and J 7 bases, with 10 bases left between them. The CDR3 sequence is 12 residues long. The CDR3, as DNA: TGTGCCAGCAGCGCTATTGGTAATGAGCAGTTCTTC. It encodes CASSAIGNEQFF.

The chain combines TRBV19 with TRBJ1-1; D is possibly TRBD1 (6 bases). This CDR3 is built from 16 residues. The germline CDR1 and CDR2 sequences are LNHDA and SQIVND (reference sequence). V lost 6 bases and J lost 1, with 18 bases in between. The CDR3 is CASRSPGAPGNTEAFF. The DNA for the CDR3 is TGTGCCAGTAGATCTCCAGGGGCGCCGGGGAACACTGAAGCTTTCTTT.

The V and J genes are TRBV6-5 and TRBJ2-7; possible D gene TRBD2, 5 bases. V lost 2 bases and J lost 1, with 9 bases in between. CDR1 is MNHEY and CDR2 is SVGAGI in the germline V gene. The CDR3 consists of 14 residues. CDR3 sequence: CASSYARGSYEQYF. CDR3 DNA sequence: TGTGCCAGCAGTTACGCTAGAGGGTCCTACGAGCAGTACTTC.

The V gene is TRBV29-1, the J gene TRBJ2-7; unclear D gene. This CDR3 spans 12 amino acids. Per germline, CDR1 SQVTM and CDR2 ANQGSEA. V was pared by 6 bases and J by 3 bases, with 12 bases between. The CDR3 DNA is TGCAGCGTACAAGGAAGTCACTACGAGCAGTACTTC. This gives the protein CSVQGSHYEQYF.

The rearrangement joins TRBV6-1 to TRBJ2-1, with D tentatively TRBD2 (6 bases). The CDR3 has 15 residues. Trimming removed 5 bases from V and 9 bases from J, with 20 bases in between. CDR1 is MNHNS and CDR2 is SASEGT in the germline V gene. CDR3 in amino acids: CASSTSGSGTREQFF. The CDR3 DNA follows: TGTGCCAGCAGTACCTCCGGGAGCGGAACCCGTGAGCAGTTCTTC.

The sample holds many counts of this clonotype. The chain combines TRBV28 with TRBJ2-6; unclear D gene. CDR1 is MDHEN, CDR2 SYDVKM, per germline. Trimming removed 2 bases from V and 1 base from J, with 6 bases in between. The CDR3 spans 15 residues. CDR3 coding DNA: TGTGCCAGCAGTTTAGACCAGTCTGGGGCCAACGTCCTGACTTTC. This translates into CASSLDQSGANVLTF.

This clonotype was observed a handful of times. The rearrangement links TRBV28 to TRBJ2-4, with 10 bases fitting TRBD1. The germline CDR1 and CDR2 sequences are MDHEN and SYDVKM. V lost 6 bases, J lost 0 bases, and 14 bases stayed unmatched. This CDR3 has 19 residues. Here the CDR3 DNA reads TGTGCCAGCAGGATTCGACAGGGGGCCCGACTAGAAGCCAAAAACATTCAGTACTTC. This codes for CASRIRQGARLEAKNIQYF.

This sequence joins TRBV7-2 and TRBJ2-3; D unresolved. V gave up 3 bases and J gave up 5 bases, with 9 bases separating them. Germline V gene lookup returns CDR1 SGHTA and CDR2 FQGNSA. The CDR3 is 13 amino acids. DNA of the CDR3: TGTGCCAGCAGCTTTCGACTGATAGATACGCAGTATTTT. Protein sequence: CASSFRLIDTQYF.

By sample fraction, this clonotype is medium-sized (0.01 to 0.1%). The chain uses TRBV29-1 and TRBJ2-7, with D tentatively TRBD1 (5 bases). This CDR3 has 12 amino acids. The germline V gene has CDR1 SQVTM and CDR2 ANQGSEA. The CDR3 region has the DNA TGCAGTGTAGTCAGGGATTCCTACGAGCAGTACTTC. Amino acid sequence: CSVVRDSYEQYF.

The gene calls are TRBV7-2 and TRBJ2-7; D gene uncertain. Trimming stripped 5 bases from V and 3 bases from J, with 8 bases between. CDR1 and CDR2 (germline): SGHTA, FQGNSA. The length of the CDR3 is 12 residues. This CDR3 reads CASSPPDYEQYF. The CDR3 DNA reads as TGTGCCAGCAGCCCGCCGGACTACGAGCAGTACTTC.

Ten or more counts support this clonotype. The chain couples TRBV28 to TRBJ2-4; 11 bases are a match to TRBD1. This CDR3 comprises 20 residues. Germline CDR1 MDHEN, CDR2 SYDVKM. V was clipped by 6 bases and J by 8 bases; unmatched bases: 24. CDR3 nucleotides: TGTGCCAGCAGCCATTTGGGACAGGGGGTAAAGAGACCCAGTTTAGACATTCAGTACTTC. Protein sequence: CASSHLGQGVKRPSLDIQYF. Supplemented by reference TRBV28 and TRBJ2-4, the full variable domain reads DVKVTQSSRYLVKRTGEKVFLECVQDMDHENMFWYRQDPGLGLRLIYFSYDVKMKEKGDIPEGYSVSREKKERFSLILESASTNQTSMYLCASSHLGQGVKRPSLDIQYFGAGTRLSVL.

This clonotype was detected only a few times. This chain uses TRBV7-2 with TRBJ2-3; D ambiguous. Per germline, CDR1 SGHTA and CDR2 FQGNSA. Trimming pared 5 bases from V and 1 base from J, leaving 4 bases between. CDR3 size: 12 residues. The CDR3 protein is CASSARTDTQYF. CDR3 DNA sequence: TGTGCCAGCAGCGCTCGCACAGATACGCAGTATTTT.